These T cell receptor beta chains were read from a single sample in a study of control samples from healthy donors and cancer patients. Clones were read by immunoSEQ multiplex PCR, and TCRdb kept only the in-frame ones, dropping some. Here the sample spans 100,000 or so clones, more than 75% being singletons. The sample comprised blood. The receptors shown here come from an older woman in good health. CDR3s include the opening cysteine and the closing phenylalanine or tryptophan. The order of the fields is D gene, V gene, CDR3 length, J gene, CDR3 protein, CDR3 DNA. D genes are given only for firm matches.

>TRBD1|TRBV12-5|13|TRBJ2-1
CASGGTVYNEQFF
TGTGCTAGTGGAGGGACAGTTTACAATGAGCAGTTCTTC
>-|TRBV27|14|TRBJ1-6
CASRTGSGNSPLHF
TGTGCCAGCAGAACAGGATCGGGGAATTCACCCCTCCACTTT
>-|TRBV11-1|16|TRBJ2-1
CASSLPGGPSYNEQFF
TGTGCCAGCAGCTTACCGGGGGGCCCCTCTTACAATGAGCAGTTCTTC
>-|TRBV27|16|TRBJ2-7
CASSMAGPRSSYEQYF
TGTGCCAGCAGTATGGCTGGGCCAAGATCCTCCTACGAGCAGTACTTC
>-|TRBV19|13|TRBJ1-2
CASSSQGNYGYTF
TGTGCCAGTAGTAGTCAAGGGAACTATGGCTACACCTTC
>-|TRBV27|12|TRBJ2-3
CASGSYTDTQYF
TGTGCCAGCGGGTCGTACACAGATACGCAGTATTTT
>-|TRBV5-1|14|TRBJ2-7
CASSLVGDPYEQYF
TGCGCCAGCAGCTTGGTGGGGGACCCCTACGAGCAGTACTTC
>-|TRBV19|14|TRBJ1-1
CASSIGQPNTEAFF
TGTGCCAGTAGTATAGGGCAGCCGAACACTGAAGCTTTCTTT
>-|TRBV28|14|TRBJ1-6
CASSLRTEVSPLHF
TGTGCCAGCAGTTTAAGGACCGAGGTTTCACCCCTCCACTTT
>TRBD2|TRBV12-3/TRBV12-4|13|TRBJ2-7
CASSFLAGYEQYF
TGTGCCAGCAGTTTCCTAGCGGGGTACGAGCAGTACTTC
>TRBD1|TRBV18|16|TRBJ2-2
CASSEMGQGATGELFF
TGTGCCAGCTCCGAAATGGGACAGGGGGCGACCGGGGAGCTGTTTTTT
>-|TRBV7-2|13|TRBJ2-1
CASSLGHYNEQFF
TGTGCCAGCAGCTTAGGGCACTACAATGAGCAGTTCTTC
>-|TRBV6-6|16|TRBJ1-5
CASNRVGTWRNQPQHF
TGTGCCAGCAACCGAGTAGGGACGTGGAGGAATCAGCCCCAGCATTTT
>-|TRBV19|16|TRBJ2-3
CASTFQDALGSDTQYF
TGTGCCAGTACCTTCCAGGACGCCTTAGGATCAGATACGCAGTATTTT
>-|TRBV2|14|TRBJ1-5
CASRRRAFNQPQHF
TGTGCCAGCAGGAGAAGGGCCTTCAATCAGCCCCAGCATTTT
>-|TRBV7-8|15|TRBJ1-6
CASSLLQGGNSPLHF
TGCGCCAGCAGCCTATTACAGGGTGGGAATTCACCCCTCCACTTT